This T cell receptor (beta chain) was identified in a study of blood T cell repertoires in COVID-19. Study-wide context: PBMCs, B-cell-depleted T cells, or T cells were the source of the cDNA or gDNA that made up the material.

The length of the CDR3 is 17 residues. Trimming at V came to 5 bases and at J to 7 bases, leaving 15 bases not matched to a gene. Per the germline V gene, CDR1 is SGHAT and CDR2 is FQNNGV. Original processing notes: Using reference gene primer amplification, nucleated cell counts were estimated. Sequencing was performed with immunoSEQ multiplex PCR; in TCRdb, only in-frame clones are kept and a portion is missing. V, J and clone size derive from that table, while D and trimming were established from the DNA sequence. Altogether roughly 120,000 clones are present, roughly 84% being singletons, with the ten largest covering under 7%.

The sequenced sample was peripheral blood. The chain recombines TRBV11-2 with TRBJ2-1, with 9 bases identical to TRBD2. This sequence was found in a woman aged 45-65 years with acute or convalescent COVID-19. CDR3 coding DNA: TGTGCCAGCAGCCCGTCGACCGCCGGGCGGGGGGGAAATGAGCAGTTCTTC. This codes for CASSPSTAGRGGNEQFF.